The clone carrying this T cell receptor beta chain was observed a handful of times. The data were taken from a study of T-cell reconstitution after alpha-beta-depleted transplantation in children. In germline, CDR1 is SEHNR, CDR2 FQNEAQ (reference sequence). Trimming took 3 bases from V and 0 from J, leaving 6 bases between them. CDR3 length: 14 amino acids. The TCRbeta library incorporated unique molecular identifiers. TCRdb re-analysed the PCR reads in MiXCR, keeping a single row per CDR3 protein. The sample includes about 640,000 distinct CDR3 sequences, 16% of them seen just once. The sample here was PBMCs from the stem cell graft donor, taken from the stem cell graft. The chain is built from TRBV7-9 and TRBJ1-5; D is ambiguous. The TCR originated in a human donor who donated a stem cell graft to a child with acute myeloid leukemia. The CDR3 protein is CASSFGYSNQPQHF. CDR3 DNA: TGTGCCAGCAGCTTCGGTTATAGCAATCAGCCCCAGCATTTT.